The clone carrying this T cell receptor (beta chain) was found a few times. Different DNA sequences within this sample yield the same CDR3. The sample comes from a study of blood T cell repertoires in COVID-19. Study overall: The study drew acute and convalescent COVID-19 samples from the United States, Italy and Spain. Sample material is recorded as cDNA or gDNA derived from T cells, B-cell-depleted T cells, or PBMCs.

Looked up from germline, CDR1 is SGHAT and CDR2 is FQNNGV. V lost 3 bases and J 6 bases, leaving 10 bases between the germline ends. The CDR3 loop spans 13 amino acids. Self-reported history from a screening survey and questionnaire set each donor's cohort. Study processing details: Estimates of nucleated cell counts were drawn from the amplification of reference gene primers. This table comes from immunoSEQ multiplex PCR, and its TCRdb copy is limited to in-frame clones, with some not included. V and J calls and clone size are those listed in that table; D and trimming were worked out from the DNA. The repertoire includes fewer than 400,000 clones, under 90% of them detected once, and 3.5% to 5% sits in the top ten.

This rearrangement joins TRBV11-2 to TRBJ2-3; D might be TRBD1 (6 bases). The clonotype was recovered from a man aged 25-45 years who had recovered from COVID-19. Sequencing input: PBMCs or T cells enriched from blood (not recorded which). In nucleotides, the CDR3 is TGTGCCAGCAGCTTCCCAGGGGTGGATACGCAGTATTTT. Its translation is CASSFPGVDTQYF.